This T cell receptor beta chain was retrieved from a study of regulatory T cells in long-lasting Graves disease. Study-wide results and caveats: Shared public clonotypes totalled 2,741 in persistent patients, compared with just under 1,000 in new patients.

In building TCR beta libraries, iRepertoire HTBI primers were used together with Arm-PCR of CDR3 regions. TCRdb itself ran the multiplex PCR reads through MiXCR, one entry per CDR3 protein. The sample consists of more than 400,000 distinct CDR3 sequences, around 16% of them appearing once. A few counts support this clonotype. What it binds is unknown. The CDR3 covers 15 residues. V shed 6 bases, J shed 4 bases, and the junction held 8 bases outside the gene matches. Stated time point: newly diagnosed GD, antithyroid drugs for less than 3 months. PBMC-extracted RNA yielded the TCR library. These data also formed part of another study, on T cells in Graves' hyperthyroidism and ophthalmopathy. As that report states: Patients were aged 18 to 65, had disease duration under 2 months, and had newly diagnosed hyperthyroidism. With the HTBI primer set, the TCR CDR3 went through a first round of RT-PCR. In blood, most of the thyroid clonotypes expanded above 0.001 were also present.

The material sequenced was peripheral blood mononuclear cells (PBMCs), taken at new diagnosis, from a patient treated with antithyroid drugs. The chain couples TRBV12-3 or TRBV12-4 to TRBJ1-4, with 7 bases matching TRBD1. The sequence was collected from a man aged 35 to 55 with Graves disease. For the CDR3, the DNA is TGTGCCAGCAGGACCGGACAGGTTTTTAATGAAAAACTGTTTTTT. It is translated as CASRTGQVFNEKLFF.